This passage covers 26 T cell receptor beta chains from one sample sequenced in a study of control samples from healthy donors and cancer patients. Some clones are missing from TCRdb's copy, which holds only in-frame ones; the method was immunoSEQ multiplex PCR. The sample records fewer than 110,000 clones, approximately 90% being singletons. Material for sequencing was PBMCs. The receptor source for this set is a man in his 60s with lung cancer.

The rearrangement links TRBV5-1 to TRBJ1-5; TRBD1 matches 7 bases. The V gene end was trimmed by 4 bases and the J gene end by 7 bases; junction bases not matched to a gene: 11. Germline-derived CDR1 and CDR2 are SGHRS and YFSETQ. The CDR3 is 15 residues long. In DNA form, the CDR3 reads TGCGCCAGCAGCCTTACAGGGGACGCAGGCCAGCCCCAGCATTTT. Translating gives CASSLTGDAGQPQHF.

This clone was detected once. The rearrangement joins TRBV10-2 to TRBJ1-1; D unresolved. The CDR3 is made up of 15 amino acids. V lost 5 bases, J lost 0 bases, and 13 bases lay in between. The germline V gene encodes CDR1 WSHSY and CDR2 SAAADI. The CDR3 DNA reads TGCGCCAGCAGTAACATCCTCTCCGTGAACACTGAAGCTTTCTTT. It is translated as CASSNILSVNTEAFF.

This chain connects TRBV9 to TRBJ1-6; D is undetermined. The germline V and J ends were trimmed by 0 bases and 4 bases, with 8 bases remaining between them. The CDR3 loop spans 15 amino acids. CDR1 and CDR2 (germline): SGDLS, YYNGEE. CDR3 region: CASSVEEYYNSPLHF. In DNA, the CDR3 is TGTGCCAGCAGCGTAGAGGAGTATTATAATTCACCCCTCCACTTT.

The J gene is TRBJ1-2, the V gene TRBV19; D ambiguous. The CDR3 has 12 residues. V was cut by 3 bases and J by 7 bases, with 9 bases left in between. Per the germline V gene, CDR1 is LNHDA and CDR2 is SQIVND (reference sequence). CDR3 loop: CASSIGTAGYTF. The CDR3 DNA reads TGTGCCAGTAGTATTGGAACCGCTGGCTACACCTTC.

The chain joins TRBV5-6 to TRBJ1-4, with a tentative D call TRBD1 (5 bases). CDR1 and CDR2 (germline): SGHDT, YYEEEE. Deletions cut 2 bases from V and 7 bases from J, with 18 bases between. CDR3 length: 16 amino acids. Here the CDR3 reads CASSLLKDRPVEKLFF. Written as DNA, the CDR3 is TGTGCCAGCAGCTTACTGAAAGACAGACCCGTTGAAAAACTGTTTTTT.

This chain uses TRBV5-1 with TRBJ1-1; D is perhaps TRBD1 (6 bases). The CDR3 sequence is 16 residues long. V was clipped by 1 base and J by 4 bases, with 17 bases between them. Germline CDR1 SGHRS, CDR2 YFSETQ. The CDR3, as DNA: TGCGCCAGCAGCTTGTTGGCGGGGGGGCGGGGCACTGAAGCTTTCTTT. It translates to CASSLLAGGRGTEAFF.

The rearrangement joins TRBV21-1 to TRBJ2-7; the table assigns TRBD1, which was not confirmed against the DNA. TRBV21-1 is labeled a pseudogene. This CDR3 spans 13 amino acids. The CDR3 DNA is TGTGCCAACTTGACAGGGTGGTCCTACGAGCAGTACGTC. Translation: CANLTGWSYEQYV.

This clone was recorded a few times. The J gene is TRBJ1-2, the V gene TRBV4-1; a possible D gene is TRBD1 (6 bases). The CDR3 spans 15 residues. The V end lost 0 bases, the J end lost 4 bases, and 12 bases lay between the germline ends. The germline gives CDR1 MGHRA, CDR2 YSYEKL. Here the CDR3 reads CASSQDARTVYGYTF. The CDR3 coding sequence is TGCGCCAGCAGCCAAGATGCGCGGACAGTCTATGGCTACACCTTC.

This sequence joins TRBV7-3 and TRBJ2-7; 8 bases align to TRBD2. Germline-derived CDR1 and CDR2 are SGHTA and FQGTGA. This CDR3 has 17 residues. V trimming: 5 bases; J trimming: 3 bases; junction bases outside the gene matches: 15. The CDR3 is CASSLPPACSGDYEQYV. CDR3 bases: TGTGCCAGCAGCCTCCCGCCCGCCTGTAGCGGGGACTACGAGCAGTACGTC.

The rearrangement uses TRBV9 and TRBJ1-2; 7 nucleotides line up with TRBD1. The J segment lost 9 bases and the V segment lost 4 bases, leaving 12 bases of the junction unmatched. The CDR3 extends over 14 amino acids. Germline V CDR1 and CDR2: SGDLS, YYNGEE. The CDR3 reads CASSPRQGSARYTF. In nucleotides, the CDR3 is TGTGCCAGCAGCCCGAGACAGGGCTCGGCGCGCTACACCTTC.

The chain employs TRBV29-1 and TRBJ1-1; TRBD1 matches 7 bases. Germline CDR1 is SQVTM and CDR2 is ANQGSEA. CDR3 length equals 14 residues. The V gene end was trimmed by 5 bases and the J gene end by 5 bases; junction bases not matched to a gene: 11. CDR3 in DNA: TGCAGCGTTCTGTCAAACAGGGGTGGGACTGAAGCTTTCTTT. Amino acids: CSVLSNRGGTEAFF. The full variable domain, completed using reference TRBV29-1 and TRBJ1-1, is SAVISQKPSRDICQRGTSLTIQCQVDSQVTMMFWYRQQPGQSLTLIATANQGSEATYESGFVIDKFPISRPNLTFSTLTVSNMSPEDSSIYLCSVLSNRGGTEAFFGQGTRLTVV.

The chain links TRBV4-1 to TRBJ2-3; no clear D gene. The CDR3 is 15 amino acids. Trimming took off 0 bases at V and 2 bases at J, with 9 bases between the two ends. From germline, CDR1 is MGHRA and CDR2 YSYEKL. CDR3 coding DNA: TGCGCCAGCAGCCAAGATCAACAGTACACAGATACGCAGTATTTT. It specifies CASSQDQQYTDTQYF.

CDR3 in DNA: TGTGCCACCAGCAGAGATGGGCTAGCCGGCGAGACCCAGTACTTC. Translated, it gives CATSRDGLAGETQYF. V gene TRBV15 combines with J gene TRBJ2-5, with D perhaps TRBD2 (5 bases). Deletions cut 0 bases from V and 5 bases from J, with 13 bases between. Germline V gene lookup returns CDR1 LNHNV and CDR2 YYDKDF (reference sequence). The CDR3 loop spans 15 amino acids.

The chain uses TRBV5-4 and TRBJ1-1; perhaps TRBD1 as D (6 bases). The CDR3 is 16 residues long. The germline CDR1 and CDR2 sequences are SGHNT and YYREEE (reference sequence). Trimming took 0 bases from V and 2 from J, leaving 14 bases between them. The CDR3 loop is CASSLESQGTNTEAFF. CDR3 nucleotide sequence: TGTGCCAGCAGCTTGGAGTCCCAGGGGACAAACACTGAAGCTTTCTTT.

The CDR3 DNA follows: TGTGCCAGCAGCTTCGGACAGGGGGCGAAACATTCACCCCTCCACTTT. Amino acid sequence: CASSFGQGAKHSPLHF. V gene TRBV7-2 combines with J gene TRBJ1-6; 11 bases match TRBD1. With 3 bases clipped from V and 8 bases from J, the junction kept 6 bases outside the gene matches. Germline V gene data show CDR1 as SGHTA and CDR2 as FQGNSA. The CDR3 is 16 amino acids.

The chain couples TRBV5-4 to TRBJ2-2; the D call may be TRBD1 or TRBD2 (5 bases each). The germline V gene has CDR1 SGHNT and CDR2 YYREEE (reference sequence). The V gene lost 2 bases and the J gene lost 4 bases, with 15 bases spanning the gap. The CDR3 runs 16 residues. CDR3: CASSLPPRGGTGELFF. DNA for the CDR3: TGTGCCAGCAGCTTACCCCCTCGGGGCGGCACCGGGGAGCTGTTTTTT.

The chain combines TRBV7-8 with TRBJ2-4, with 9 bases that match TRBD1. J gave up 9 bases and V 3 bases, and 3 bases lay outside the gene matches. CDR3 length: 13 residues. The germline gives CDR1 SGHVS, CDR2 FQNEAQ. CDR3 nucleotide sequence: TGTGCCAGCAGCTTGACGGGACAGGGCATTCAGTACTTC. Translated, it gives CASSLTGQGIQYF.

In nucleotides, the CDR3 is TGTGCCAGCACTGGGATAGGTGCTGAAGCTTTCTTT. This translates into CASTGIGAEAFF. The chain employs TRBV12-3 or TRBV12-4 and TRBJ1-1; D is ambiguous. V was shortened by 7 bases and J by 6 bases, with 12 bases between the two germline ends. The CDR3 runs to 12 residues.

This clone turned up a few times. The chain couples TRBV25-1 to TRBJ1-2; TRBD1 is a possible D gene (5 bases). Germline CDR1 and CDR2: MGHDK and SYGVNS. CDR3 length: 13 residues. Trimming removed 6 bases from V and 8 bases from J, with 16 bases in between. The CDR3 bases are TGTGCCAGCAGAGACAGACCCTCCGGAGGCTACACCTTC. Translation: CASRDRPSGGYTF.

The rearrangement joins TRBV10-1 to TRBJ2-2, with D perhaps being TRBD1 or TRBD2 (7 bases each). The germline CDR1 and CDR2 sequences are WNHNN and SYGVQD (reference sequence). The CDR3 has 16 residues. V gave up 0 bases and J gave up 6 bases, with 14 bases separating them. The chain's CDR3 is CASSESGGGASGELFF. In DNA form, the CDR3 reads TGCGCCAGCAGTGAGTCGGGAGGGGGCGCCTCCGGGGAGCTGTTTTTT.

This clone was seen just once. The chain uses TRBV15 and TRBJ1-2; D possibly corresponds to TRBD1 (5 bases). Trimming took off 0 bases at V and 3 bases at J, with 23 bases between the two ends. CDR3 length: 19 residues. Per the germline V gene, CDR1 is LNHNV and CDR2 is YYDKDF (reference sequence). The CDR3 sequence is CATSRDRITVAGMHYGYTF. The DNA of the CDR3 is TGTGCCACCAGCAGAGATCGTATAACCGTGGCAGGGATGCACTATGGCTACACCTTC.

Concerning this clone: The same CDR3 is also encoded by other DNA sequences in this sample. The CDR3 sequence is CASSERGGTGELFF. DNA of the CDR3: TGTGCCAGCAGTGAACGAGGGGGGACCGGGGAGCTGTTTTTT. The rearrangement joins TRBV6-1 to TRBJ2-2; D assignment may be TRBD1 or TRBD2 (6 bases each). V gave up 2 bases and J gave up 5 bases, with 9 bases separating them. Germline CDR1 reads MNHNS; CDR2 reads SASEGT. The CDR3 covers 14 residues.

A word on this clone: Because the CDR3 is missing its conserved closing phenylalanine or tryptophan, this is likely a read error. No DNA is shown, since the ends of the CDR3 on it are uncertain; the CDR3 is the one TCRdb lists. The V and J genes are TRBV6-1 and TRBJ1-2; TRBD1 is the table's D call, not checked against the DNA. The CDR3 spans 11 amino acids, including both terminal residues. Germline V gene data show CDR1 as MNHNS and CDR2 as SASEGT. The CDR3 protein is CASSEVGHSLL.

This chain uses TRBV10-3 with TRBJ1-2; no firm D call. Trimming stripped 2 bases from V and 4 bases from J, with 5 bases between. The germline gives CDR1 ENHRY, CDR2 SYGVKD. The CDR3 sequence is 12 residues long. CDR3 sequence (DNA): TGTGCCATCAGTGAGGACACCTATGGCTACACCTTC. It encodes CAISEDTYGYTF.

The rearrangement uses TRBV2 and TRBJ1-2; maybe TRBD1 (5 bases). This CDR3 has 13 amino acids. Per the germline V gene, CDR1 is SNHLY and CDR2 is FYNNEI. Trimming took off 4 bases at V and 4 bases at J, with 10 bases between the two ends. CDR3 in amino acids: CASSGDSSYGYTF. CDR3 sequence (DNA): TGTGCCAGCAGTGGAGACAGTAGCTATGGCTACACCTTC.

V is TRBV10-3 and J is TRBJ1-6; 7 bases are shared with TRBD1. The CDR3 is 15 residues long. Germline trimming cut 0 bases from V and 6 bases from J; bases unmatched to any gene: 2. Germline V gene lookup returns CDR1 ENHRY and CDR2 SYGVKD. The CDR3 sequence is CAISESRTGNSPLHF. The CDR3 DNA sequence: TGTGCCATCAGTGAGTCAAGGACAGGTAATTCACCCCTCCACTTT.